This paragraph reports one T cell receptor beta chain. Its antigen is unknown. The CDR3 runs 14 residues. CDR1 is MNHNS and CDR2 is SASEGT in the germline V gene. The entry originates in a study of cytomegalovirus exposure and HLA in healthy donors. At the level of the study: As an earlier analysis found, some 170 million T cells yielded about 120 million unique TCR beta sequences.

General study results and limits: Diagnosis of cytomegalovirus status made by the classifier reportedly showed high specificity and sensitivity. Prior analysis indicated that the majority of TCR beta V segments exhibited productivity approximately 87% or approximately 30% of the time. Compared with the approximately 700-donor mean, an Asian-associated ancestry cluster reportedly had fewer N-insertions, according to a later analysis.

It was with 60 Vbeta and 13 Jbeta primers that the PCR ran. Some clones are missing from TCRdb's copy, which holds only in-frame ones; the method was immunoSEQ multiplex PCR. The sample comprises hundreds of thousands of clones, 65% to 75% of which are singletons, and 1.5% to 2% rests with the top ten. The source is a woman in her twenties or thirties in good health and CMV-seronegative. The material sequenced was PBMCs. The chain recombines TRBV6-1 with TRBJ2-5, with 9 bases aligning to TRBD1. The tail of the sequence fits TRBJ2-7 better, so the J call may be wrong. This CDR3 is CASSRDRDSYEQYF. CDR3 DNA sequence: TGTGCCAGCAGCCGGGACAGGGACTCCTACGAGCAGTACTTC.